Sequencing of this TCR beta chain was carried out in a study of blood T cells in healthy people across ages. Points from the study as a whole: Researchers judged that diversity estimates from one million T cells fell short of true values. It was not known whether donors were CMV positive (a possible confounder of expanded clonotype changes).

This clonotype came up a few times. Its specificity is unknown. It was with a sample-barcoded 5' primer and a J-beta primer mix that a second PCR of about 6 to 12 cycles was run. Each cDNA molecule received a tag from a template-switch adaptor that had 12 random nucleotides. TCRdb analysed the 5' RACE reads with MiXCR anew, one entry per CDR3 protein. The repertoire consists of fewer than 900,000 distinct CDR3 sequences, with around 40% occurring once and the leading ten covering under 25%. Germline CDR1 is LGHNA and CDR2 is YSLEER. V dropped 1 base and J dropped 2 bases, with 9 bases sitting between them. CDR3 length equals 15 residues. Total RNA extraction produced at least 5.5 micrograms (per sample) for the study.

This sequence originates from a woman aged 55-70 years in good health. The chain employs TRBV4-3 and TRBJ2-1, with no clear D. Input material: blood. CDR3 nucleotide sequence: TGCGCCAGCAGCCAAGGAAAGGCCGCCTACAATGAGCAGTTCTTC. Its protein is CASSQGKAAYNEQFF.